These 21 T cell receptor beta chains came from one sample sequenced in a study of control samples from healthy donors and cancer patients. Only in-frame clones appear in the TCRdb table, and some are missing; sequencing was by immunoSEQ multiplex PCR. The data hold approximately 87,000 clones, with approximately 90% observed a single time. The sequenced sample was blood. These receptors were collected from a woman aged 45-65 years in good health.

The gene calls are TRBV4-3 and TRBJ2-3; a possible D gene is TRBD1 (5 bases). Germline V lookup: CDR1 LGHNA, CDR2 YSLEER. Deletions cut 0 bases from V and 1 base from J, with 11 bases between. This CDR3 has 16 amino acids. CDR3 in DNA: TGCGCCAGCAGCCAAGAATGGGTCAGGGGCACAGATACGCAGTATTTT. Translation: CASSQEWVRGTDTQYF.

This clone showed up many times. The chain has TRBV7-9 and TRBJ1-3, with D tentatively TRBD1 (6 bases). V dropped 5 bases and J dropped 0 bases, with 23 bases sitting between them. Germline CDR1 SEHNR, CDR2 FQNEAQ (reference sequence). The CDR3 has 19 residues. CDR3 sequence (DNA): TGTGCCAGCAGCCCAAGAGGCAGGGGACGGGATAGCTCTGGAAACACCATATATTTT. Its translation is CASSPRGRGRDSSGNTIYF. Drawing the rest from reference TRBV7-9 and TRBJ1-3, the complete variable domain is DTGVSQNPRHKITKRGQNVTFRCDPISEHNRLYWYRQTLGQGPEFLTYFQNEAQLEKSRLLSDRFSAERPKGSFSTLEIQRTEQGDSAMYLCASSPRGRGRDSSGNTIYFGEGSWLTVV.

The chain employs TRBV4-1 and TRBJ1-5, with D perhaps matching TRBD1 (5 bases). CDR1 and CDR2 from the germline V gene are MGHRA and YSYEKL. V lost 4 bases and J lost 11, with 15 bases in between. The CDR3 is 13 amino acids. For the CDR3, the DNA is TGCGCCAGCAGCCGGCAGGGAACGTCGGCCCAGCATTTT. Translation gives CASSRQGTSAQHF.

V is TRBV4-2 and J is TRBJ2-1, with D tentatively TRBD2 (6 bases). This CDR3 has 19 amino acids. Trimming removed 4 bases at V and 0 bases at J, with 22 bases between. Per the germline V gene, CDR1 is LGHNA and CDR2 is YNFKEQ. The CDR3 sequence: CASSRGSGPRHSSYNEQFF. The DNA for the CDR3 is TGTGCCAGCAGCCGCGGTAGCGGTCCTCGACATAGCTCCTACAATGAGCAGTTCTTC.

This chain connects TRBV6-6 to TRBJ2-1; D is ambiguous. CDR1 and CDR2 (germline): MNHNY, SVGAGI (reference sequence). The CDR3 consists of 11 residues. V shed 6 bases and J shed 9 bases, with 9 bases lying between them. CDR3 residues: CASSLVSEQFF. In DNA, the CDR3 is TGTGCCAGCAGCCTAGTCAGTGAGCAGTTCTTC.

The CDR3 DNA follows: TGTGCCAGCAGGAAAACAGGGTTCTCTGGGGCCAACGTCCTGACTTTC. Translating it yields CASRKTGFSGANVLTF. The V gene is TRBV2, the J gene TRBJ2-6; D is perhaps TRBD1 (6 bases). This CDR3 comprises 16 residues. Germline V lookup: CDR1 SNHLY, CDR2 FYNNEI. Trimming cost V 6 bases and J 0 bases, with 12 bases left between them. The entire variable domain, with the rest obtained from reference TRBV2 and TRBJ2-6, is as follows: EPEVTQTPSHQVTQMGQEVILRCVPISNHLYFYWYRQILGQKVEFLVSFYNNEISEKSEIFDDQFSVERPDGSNFTLKIRSTKLEDSAMYFCASRKTGFSGANVLTFGAGSRLTVL.

V usage is TRBV7-3 and J usage is TRBJ2-1, with TRBD2 matching 9 bases. The V gene's germline CDR1 is SGHTA and CDR2 FQGTGA. J lost 4 bases, V lost 6 bases, and 7 bases had no gene match. The CDR3 spans 15 residues. The CDR3 bases are TGTGCCAGCAGGAGTAGCGGGGGCCTATACAATGAGCAGTTCTTC. Protein product: CASRSSGGLYNEQFF.

The chain is built from TRBV27 and TRBJ2-7; D not certain. Germline V CDR1 and CDR2: MNHEY, SMNVEV (reference sequence). Trimming pared 6 bases from V and 7 bases from J, leaving 19 bases between. This CDR3 region has 14 residues. The CDR3 here is CASSPPDLVEEQYF. CDR3 sequence (DNA): TGTGCCAGCAGCCCCCCGGATCTGGTGGAAGAGCAGTACTTC.

The V gene is TRBV9, the J gene TRBJ1-1; D call uncertain. The CDR3 sequence is 15 residues long. Per germline, CDR1 SGDLS and CDR2 YYNGEE. Trimming shortened V by 3 bases and J by 4 bases, and 16 bases separated the two germline ends. As DNA, the CDR3 is TGTGCCAGCAGCGCACGGCGGGGTCGGACCACTGAAGCTTTCTTT. This codes for CASSARRGRTTEAFF.

The chain recombines TRBV9 with TRBJ2-7; tentative D call: TRBD2 (5 bases). Germline CDR1 is SGDLS and CDR2 is YYNGEE. This CDR3 has 13 residues. The ends were cut back, 1 base at V and 8 bases at J, with 13 bases in the middle. This CDR3 reads CASSVNSGSKQYF. The CDR3 bases are TGTGCCAGCAGCGTAAACTCGGGAAGTAAGCAGTACTTC.

CDR3 in DNA: TGTGCCAGCAGCTTATCGGGACTAGGGACCTACGAGCAGTACTTC. It translates to CASSLSGLGTYEQYF. The chain couples TRBV7-9 to TRBJ2-7; 8 bases are a match to TRBD2. In germline, CDR1 is SEHNR, CDR2 FQNEAQ (reference sequence). This CDR3 is 15 amino acids long. V shed 2 bases, J shed 2 bases, and the junction held 5 bases outside the gene matches.

The chain recombines TRBV19 with TRBJ1-5; D perhaps matches TRBD1 (6 bases). CDR3 size: 16 residues. The germline V gene encodes CDR1 LNHDA and CDR2 SQIVND (reference sequence). Trimming removed 6 bases from V and 0 bases from J, with 15 bases in between. CDR3 in amino acids: CASRDSQGYSNQPQHF. The CDR3, as DNA: TGTGCCAGTAGGGACAGCCAAGGGTATAGCAATCAGCCCCAGCATTTT.

V gene TRBV19 combines with J gene TRBJ1-2; 7 positions agree with TRBD1. The V gene's germline CDR1 is LNHDA and CDR2 SQIVND (reference sequence). CDR3 length: 14 amino acids. After removal of 6 bases from V and 8 bases from J, the junction contained 12 bases not matched to a gene. The CDR3 DNA follows: TGTGCCAGTAGATCGCGACAGGGCCTTGGCGGCTACACCTTC. Translating gives CASRSRQGLGGYTF.

The CDR3 sequence: CASSSGRLFSPNTEAFF. DNA of the CDR3: TGTGCCAGCAGCTCCGGACGACTCTTCAGTCCGAACACTGAAGCTTTCTTT. This chain connects TRBV7-2 to TRBJ1-1; no definite D call. The CDR3 has 17 amino acids. Deletions cut 4 bases from V and 1 base from J, with 19 bases between. Looked up from germline, CDR1 is SGHTA and CDR2 is FQGNSA.

The chain employs TRBV28 and TRBJ1-1; no firm D call. The germline V gene encodes CDR1 MDHEN and CDR2 SYDVKM. The V and J ends lost 5 bases and 6 bases respectively, with 19 bases between them. The CDR3 length is 15 residues. CDR3 protein: CASSPLLGIWAEAFF. In nucleotides, the CDR3 is TGTGCCAGCAGTCCTCTCCTCGGCATTTGGGCTGAAGCTTTCTTT.

This chain's CDR3 is CASSPEAGIGNYGYTF. In nucleotides, the CDR3 is TGTGCCAGCAGCCCGGAGGCCGGGATCGGTAACTATGGCTACACCTTC. This chain links TRBV5-5 with TRBJ1-2; D is uncertain. The CDR3 totals 16 residues. The V gene's germline CDR1 is SGHKS and CDR2 YYEKEE (reference sequence). Trimming stripped 4 bases from V and 1 base from J, with 17 bases between.

Only one count was recorded for this clone. The chain links TRBV3-1 (or the pseudogene TRBV3-2) to TRBJ2-3, with 9 bases aligning to TRBD2. The germline CDR1 and CDR2 sequences are LGHDT and YNNKEL (reference sequence). The V segment lost 3 bases and the J segment 3 bases; nucleotides outside the gene matches: 10. The CDR3 sequence is 17 residues long. CDR3 DNA sequence: TGTGCCAGCAGCCACCAGTTCCAGCGGGGGGAGACAGATACGCAGTATTTT. Its translation: CASSHQFQRGETDTQYF.

The chain combines TRBV19 with TRBJ2-3; D gene uncertain. Germline V gives CDR1 LNHDA, CDR2 SQIVND (reference sequence). The V end lost 1 base, the J end lost 5 bases, and 10 bases lay between the germline ends. CDR3 length: 14 residues. CDR3 residues: CASSIGEVGDTQYF. The CDR3 DNA reads TGTGCCAGTAGTATAGGTGAGGTCGGAGATACGCAGTATTTT. The variable domain in full, completed from reference TRBV19 and TRBJ2-3, reads DGGITQSPKYLFRKEGQNVTLSCEQNLNHDAMYWYRQDPGQGLRLIYYSQIVNDFQKGDIAEGYSVSREKKESFPLTVTSAQKNPTAFYLCASSIGEVGDTQYFGPGTRLTVL.

The chain joins TRBV18 to TRBJ1-2, with D uncertain. Per germline, CDR1 KGHSH and CDR2 LQKENI. The ends were cut back, 3 bases at V and 1 base at J, with 9 bases in the middle. The length of the CDR3 is 14 residues. The DNA for the CDR3 is TGTGCCAGCTCACCGGAGAGGAATAACTATGGCTACACCTTC. Protein: CASSPERNNYGYTF.

The DNA for the CDR3 is TGCGCCAGCAGCTTGGGGACAGGGGGCCAGGAGACCCAGTACTTC. Protein product: CASSLGTGGQETQYF. This chain joins TRBV5-1 and TRBJ2-5, with TRBD1 matching over 11 bases. In germline, CDR1 is SGHRS, CDR2 YFSETQ. CDR3 length: 15 residues. V shed 0 bases and J 5 bases; nucleotides not matched to a gene: 3. Using reference TRBV5-1 and TRBJ2-5 for the parts outside the CDR3, the full variable domain is KAGVTQTPRYLIKTRGQQVTLSCSPISGHRSVSWYQQTPGQGLQFLFEYFSETQRNKGNFPGRFSGRQFSNSRSEMNVSTLELGDSALYLCASSLGTGGQETQYFGPGTRLLVL.

The chain is built from TRBV9 and TRBJ1-2; D is perhaps TRBD1 (6 bases). The ends were cut back, 2 bases at V and 8 bases at J, with 16 bases in the middle. This CDR3 is built from 14 residues. Germline assignment: CDR1 SGDLS and CDR2 YYNGEE. CDR3 DNA: TGTGCCAGCAGCGTCGGTCAGGGGAAAGGAGGCTACACCTTC. This codes for CASSVGQGKGGYTF.